Below are 23 T cell receptor beta chains sequenced from a single sample in a study of response to subunit inactivated influenza vaccine. TCRdb re-derived calls from the RT-PCR reads in MiXCR, one entry per CDR3 protein. The data contain fewer than 600,000 distinct CDR3 sequences, 6% to 9% of them singletons. The source material was PBMCs from blood, sampled roughly 24 months after vaccination. These receptors originate from a man aged 50-75 years who received an inactivated influenza vaccine.

This clonotype was seen a few times. This chain uses TRBV12-3 or TRBV12-4 with TRBJ2-1; TRBD2 matches at 8 bases. The CDR3 extends over 16 amino acids. V shed 6 bases, J shed 7 bases, and the junction held 14 bases outside the gene matches. The CDR3 nucleotides read TGTGCCAGCAGCCCCCGGAGGGGCGGGGGGTTGAATGAGCAGTTCTTC. Amino acids: CASSPRRGGGLNEQFF.

This clonotype was seen many times. The chain is built from TRBV4-2 and TRBJ2-2; D is uncertain. This CDR3 has 15 amino acids. CDR1 is LGHNA, CDR2 YNFKEQ, per germline. Trimming removed 2 bases at V and 5 bases at J, with 12 bases between. The CDR3, as DNA: TGTGCCAGCAGCCAAAGACACCCTCCTACCGGGGAGCTGTTTTTT. Amino acids: CASSQRHPPTGELFF.

The chain uses TRBV5-1 and TRBJ1-3; D perhaps matches TRBD1 (5 bases). Trimming pared 1 base from V and 0 bases from J, leaving 17 bases between. This CDR3 region has 18 residues. Germline V CDR1 and CDR2: SGHRS, YFSETQ. This chain's CDR3 is CASSLTESGPYSGNTIYF. The CDR3 nucleotides read TGCGCCAGCAGCTTGACGGAATCAGGGCCTTACTCTGGAAACACCATATATTTT.

In this sample, this clonotype turned up a few times. The J gene is TRBJ1-1, the V gene TRBV15; no firm D call. Germline V gene sequence: CDR1 LNHNV, CDR2 YYDKDF (reference sequence). The germline V and J ends were trimmed by 0 bases and 4 bases, with 15 bases remaining between them. There are 16 residues in the CDR3. The CDR3 nucleotides are TGTGCCACCAGCAGAGATAGGGCGCGGGCCCTCACTGAAGCTTTCTTT. Translation: CATSRDRARALTEAFF.

The genes are TRBV10-3 and TRBJ2-2; TRBD2 matches 7 bases. The germline CDR1 and CDR2 sequences are ENHRY and SYGVKD. The junction had 2 bases not matched to a gene; V was cut back by 0 bases and J by 4 bases. The CDR3 sequence is 15 residues long. The CDR3 coding sequence is TGTGCCATCAGTGAGTCCCGGGAGGTCACCGGGGAGCTGTTTTTT. This sequence encodes CAISESREVTGELFF.

The sample holds many counts of this clonotype. The rearrangement links TRBV6-2 or TRBV6-3 to TRBJ2-7, with TRBD2 matching 9 bases. The J segment lost 4 bases and the V segment lost 4 bases, leaving 2 bases of the junction unmatched. The germline V gene encodes CDR1 MNHEY and CDR2 SVGEGT. This CDR3 has 13 residues. In nucleotides, the CDR3 is TGTGCCAGCAGTTCTAGCGGGGAATACGAGCAGTACTTC. Protein sequence: CASSSSGEYEQYF.

This clonotype was detected ten times or more. The CDR3 is CASSSQNRQGTF. The CDR3 DNA reads TGTGCCAGCAGTTCGCAAAACAGACAAGGTACCTTC. V and J are TRBV6-2 or TRBV6-3 and TRBJ1-2; D not certain. Germline V CDR1 and CDR2: MNHEY, SVGEGT. The CDR3 contains 12 residues. Trimming pared 4 bases from V and 14 bases from J, leaving 17 bases between.

This clonotype showed up many times. One end of the junction is discordant with germline, which a read error may explain. The chain couples TRBV5-1 to TRBJ1-2, with D tentatively TRBD1 (5 bases). Germline CDR1 SGHRS, CDR2 YFSETQ. The CDR3 runs to 13 residues. CDR3 in DNA: TGCGCCAGCAGTTTGGACATTAACTATGGCTACACCTTC. Translated: CASSLDINYGYTF.

This chain links TRBV7-2 with TRBJ2-1; D may be TRBD1 or TRBD2 (5 bases each). V dropped 0 bases and J dropped 4 bases, with 10 bases sitting between them. CDR3 length: 15 residues. CDR1 is SGHTA, CDR2 FQGNSA, per germline. The CDR3 sequence: CASSLAGAFYNEQFF. The CDR3 DNA reads TGTGCCAGCAGCTTAGCCGGGGCCTTTTACAATGAGCAGTTCTTC. The full variable domain, its missing parts supplied by reference TRBV7-2 and TRBJ2-1, is GAGVSQSPSNKVTEKGKDVELRCDPISGHTALYWYRQSLGQGLEFLIYFQGNSAPDKSGLPSDRFSAERTGGSVSTLTIQRTQQEDSAVYLCASSLAGAFYNEQFFGPGTRLTVL.

The chain combines TRBV3-1 with TRBJ1-4, with D possibly TRBD1 on 5 matching bases. CDR1 is LGHDT and CDR2 is YNNKEL in the germline V gene (reference sequence). Deletions cut 4 bases from V and 6 bases from J, with 12 bases between. CDR3 length: 14 residues. CDR3 bases: TGTGCCAGCAGCCCCCCCGGGACTTATGAAAAACTGTTTTTT. It encodes CASSPPGTYEKLFF.

The CDR3 region has the DNA TGCAGTGCTAGACCAGTAGTCCCGGGTGGCTACACCTTC. Amino acids: CSARPVVPGGYTF. The rearrangement links TRBV20-1 to TRBJ1-2; D is unresolved. Between the trimmed V and J ends, which lost 2 bases and 7 bases, there was a span of 14 bases. CDR3 length: 13 amino acids. Germline assignment: CDR1 DFQATT and CDR2 SNEGSKA (reference sequence).

This clonotype was seen a few times. The CDR3 loop is CATSERDRSNEQFF. The CDR3 nucleotides read TGTGCCACCAGTGAGCGAGACAGATCCAATGAGCAGTTCTTC. The chain employs TRBV24-1 and TRBJ2-1, with D perhaps TRBD1 (5 bases). The CDR3 covers 14 residues. The germline V and J ends were trimmed by 4 bases and 6 bases, with 12 bases remaining between them. CDR1 is KGHDR, CDR2 SFDVKD, per germline.

The V gene is TRBV27, the J gene TRBJ2-7; 9 bases align to TRBD2. CDR1 is MNHEY and CDR2 is SMNVEV in the germline V gene (reference sequence). The CDR3 covers 15 residues. V dropped 8 bases and J dropped 0; count of bases not matched to a gene: 8. The CDR3: CASRSNSGSSYEQYF. In nucleotides, the CDR3 is TGTGCCAGCCGATCTAATAGCGGGAGCTCCTACGAGCAGTACTTC.

This clonotype was recorded many times. The chain couples TRBV4-3 to TRBJ1-6; unclear D gene. V shed 0 bases and J shed 7 bases, with 4 bases lying between them. There are 13 residues in the CDR3. In germline, CDR1 is LGHNA, CDR2 YSLEER. The chain's CDR3 is CASSQDRNSPLHF. The CDR3 DNA reads TGCGCCAGCAGCCAAGACAGAAATTCACCCCTCCACTTT.

This chain links TRBV12-3 or TRBV12-4 with TRBJ1-2; maybe TRBD1 (5 bases). The CDR3 has 14 residues. V was cut by 5 bases and J by 2 bases, with 12 bases left in between. The CDR3 here is CASSLGDPNYGYTF. In DNA, the CDR3 is TGTGCCAGCAGTCTTGGGGACCCAAACTATGGCTACACCTTC.

V gene TRBV7-2 combines with J gene TRBJ1-6; D is unclear. CDR1 and CDR2 (germline): SGHTA, FQGNSA. Between the trimmed V and J ends, which lost 5 bases and 12 bases, there was a span of 11 bases. This CDR3 has 12 residues. This CDR3 is CASSVGPEPLHF. The CDR3 DNA is TGTGCCAGCAGCGTCGGGCCTGAACCCCTCCACTTT.

As DNA, the CDR3 is TGCGCCAGGTGGAGAGGGAGCTTCTCTGGGGCCAACGTCCTGACTTTC. Its translation is CARWRGSFSGANVLTF. This chain connects TRBV5-1 to TRBJ2-6; TRBD2 might be the D (5 bases). The V gene lost 8 bases and the J gene lost 0 bases, with 15 bases spanning the gap. Germline assignment: CDR1 SGHRS and CDR2 YFSETQ. There are 16 residues in the CDR3.

This clonotype was detected ten times or more. V usage is TRBV7-9 and J usage is TRBJ2-1; 8 bases line up with TRBD1. CDR1 is SEHNR and CDR2 is FQNEAQ in the germline V gene (reference sequence). The CDR3 is 15 amino acids. V was clipped by 1 base and J by 4 bases; unmatched bases: 3. The CDR3 coding sequence is TGTGCCAGCAGCTTAGTGGACAGGGTATACAATGAGCAGTTCTTC. This codes for CASSLVDRVYNEQFF.

V usage is TRBV7-9 and J usage is TRBJ2-1, with D possibly matching TRBD1 (5 bases). This CDR3 region has 15 residues. Deletions cut 1 base from V and 9 bases from J, with 16 bases between. Germline V CDR1 and CDR2: SEHNR, FQNEAQ (reference sequence). The CDR3 loop reads CASSLDQGWGSEQFF. In nucleotides, the CDR3 is TGTGCCAGCAGCTTAGACCAGGGTTGGGGTAGTGAGCAGTTCTTC.

This clonotype has a count of ten or more. J is TRBJ1-6 and V is TRBV6-1; D gene uncertain. This CDR3 has 14 residues. The V gene's germline CDR1 is MNHNS and CDR2 SASEGT. The ends were cut back, 7 bases at V and 10 bases at J, with 17 bases in the middle. DNA for the CDR3: TGTGCCAGCATCCTGGACCGGTCTGGATCACCCCTCCACTTT. Encoded protein: CASILDRSGSPLHF.

This clonotype was observed at least ten times. Its ends do not fully match the called genes, so a read error is possible. The chain combines TRBV7-2 with TRBJ2-3, with a weak D call TRBD1 (6 bases). This CDR3 is 13 amino acids long. CDR1 is SGHTA, CDR2 FQGNSA, per germline. The CDR3 DNA follows: TGCGCCAGCAGCTCACAGGGTTCCGATACGCAGTATTTT. Its protein is CASSSQGSDTQYF.

This clonotype was observed a handful of times. V usage is TRBV20-1 and J usage is TRBJ1-1; D gene ambiguous. Trimming cost V 7 bases and J 5 bases, with 17 bases left between them. The germline V gene encodes CDR1 DFQATT and CDR2 SNEGSKA (reference sequence). The CDR3 loop spans 13 amino acids. CDR3 sequence (DNA): TGCAGTGTTCCGACCGGTGTTTGGACTGAAGCTTTCTTT. Protein: CSVPTGVWTEAFF.

A few counts support this clonotype. This rearrangement joins TRBV28 to TRBJ2-7; 10 bases fit TRBD1. Germline assignment: CDR1 MDHEN and CDR2 SYDVKM. The V and J ends lost 3 bases and 5 bases, in that order; junction bases with no gene match: 10. The CDR3 sequence is 16 residues long. CDR3 DNA sequence: TGTGCCAGCAGTTTGGGGGCCGGGACAGGGGCAAACGAGCAGTACTTC. As protein: CASSLGAGTGANEQYF.